A single sample gave rise to the 17 T cell receptor beta chains below, sequenced in a study of cytomegalovirus exposure and HLA in healthy donors. 60 Vbeta and 13 Jbeta primers were used in PCR. Some clones are missing from TCRdb's copy, which holds only in-frame ones; the method was immunoSEQ multiplex PCR. The table records about 160,000 clones, roughly 85% of them present only once. The specimen sequenced was PBMCs. The receptor set was obtained from a male donor in good health and CMV-seropositive.

The table lists this clone with a few counts. The J gene is TRBJ1-1, the V gene TRBV6-5; D perhaps matches TRBD1 (6 bases). Per the germline V gene, CDR1 is MNHEY and CDR2 is SVGAGI. The CDR3 spans 15 residues. The V end was cut by 2 bases, the J end by 0 bases, with 10 bases between. In nucleotides, the CDR3 is TGTGCCAGCAGTTACGCATCAGGGGTGAACACTGAAGCTTTCTTT. Residues: CASSYASGVNTEAFF.

V and J are TRBV6-5 and TRBJ1-5; TRBD1 matches at 7 bases. With V trimmed by 5 bases and J by 0 bases, 4 bases remained unmatched. The germline V gene has CDR1 MNHEY and CDR2 SVGAGI. This CDR3 is 15 amino acids long. The CDR3: CASSPGTVSNQPQHF. DNA of the CDR3: TGTGCCAGCAGTCCCGGGACAGTTAGCAATCAGCCCCAGCATTTT.

The genes are TRBV12-5 and TRBJ2-1; 8 bases are a match to TRBD2. CDR3 length: 17 residues. Germline V gives CDR1 LGHNT, CDR2 FRNRAP. Losses at the gene ends were 1 base for V and 10 bases for J; bases not matched to a gene: 15. This CDR3 reads CASGLAGGGLVFREQFF. In DNA, the CDR3 is TGTGCTAGTGGTTTGGCGGGGGGGGGACTAGTTTTCCGCGAGCAGTTCTTC.

V usage is TRBV27 and J usage is TRBJ2-6, with D tentatively TRBD1 (6 bases). The CDR3 is 15 amino acids. Trimming left V 3 bases short and J 8 bases short, with 14 bases between. Germline CDR1 reads MNHEY; CDR2 reads SMNVEV (reference sequence). CDR3 sequence reads: CASSLTGVGSNVLTF. The CDR3 bases are TGTGCCAGCAGTTTGACAGGCGTGGGGTCCAACGTCCTGACTTTC.

This chain joins TRBV7-6 and TRBJ1-3; 7 bases are shared with TRBD1. V gave up 2 bases and J gave up 0 bases; unmatched junction bases: 4. CDR1 is SGHVS and CDR2 is FNYEAQ in the germline V gene. The CDR3 contains 16 residues. In nucleotides, the CDR3 is TGTGCCAGCAGCTTAAAGGACAGGCGCTCTGGAAACACCATATATTTT. It specifies CASSLKDRRSGNTIYF.

This clone was picked up one time. The chain employs TRBV14 and TRBJ2-1; 10 positions agree with TRBD2. The CDR3 runs to 16 residues. Germline trimming cut 6 bases from V and 2 bases from J; bases unmatched to any gene: 7. Germline lookup yields CDR1 SGHDN and CDR2 FVKESK. For the CDR3, the DNA is TGTGCCAGCAGTCAGACCCTAGCGGGAGCCTACAATGAGCAGTTCTTC. Translating gives CASSQTLAGAYNEQFF.

This sequence joins TRBV5-6 and TRBJ1-6, with TRBD1 as a possible D gene (6 bases). Trimming took 5 bases from V and 7 from J, leaving 13 bases between them. The CDR3 sequence is 14 residues long. Per the germline V gene, CDR1 is SGHDT and CDR2 is YYEEEE. CDR3 region: CASSPGHLNSPLHF. The DNA for the CDR3 is TGTGCCAGCAGTCCGGGACACTTAAATTCACCCCTCCACTTT.

The chain is built from TRBV11-3 and TRBJ2-1, with 13 bases aligning to TRBD2. The CDR3 runs 15 residues. Germline CDR1 reads SGHNT; CDR2 reads YENEEA. Trimming took 3 bases from V and 9 from J; bases not matched to a gene: 5. The CDR3 protein is CASSLGLAGKGEQFF. The CDR3 coding sequence is TGTGCCAGCAGCTTGGGACTAGCGGGAAAAGGTGAGCAGTTCTTC.

The chain carries TRBV5-4 and TRBJ2-4; 10 bases line up with TRBD2. Trimming cost V 0 bases and J 15 bases; bases outside gene matches: 6. The CDR3 loop spans 13 amino acids. Germline CDR1 is SGHNT and CDR2 is YYREEE (reference sequence). CDR3 amino acids: CASSLASGSRLYF. The CDR3 coding sequence is TGTGCCAGCAGCTTGGCTAGCGGGAGTCGTTTGTACTTC.

The V gene is TRBV11-3, the J gene TRBJ1-2; D gene unclear. From germline, CDR1 is SGHNT and CDR2 YENEEA. V was cut by 7 bases and J by 3 bases, with 21 bases left in between. The CDR3 extends over 16 amino acids. This chain's CDR3 is CASIKSQAPNYYGYTF. Here the CDR3 DNA reads TGTGCCAGCATCAAGAGCCAGGCGCCAAACTACTATGGCTACACCTTC. The full variable domain, in which reference TRBV11-3 and TRBJ1-2 provide the parts outside the CDR3, is EAGVVQSPRYKIIEKKQPVAFWCNPISGHNTLYWYLQNLGQGPELLIRYENEEAVDDSQLPKDRFSAERLKGVDSTLKIQPAELGDSAVYLCASIKSQAPNYYGYTFGSGTRLTVV.

V is TRBV28 and J is TRBJ1-1; TRBD1 aligns across 7 bases. The V segment lost 2 bases and the J segment 1 base; nucleotides outside the gene matches: 1. The CDR3 is 14 amino acids. Germline CDR1 and CDR2: MDHEN and SYDVKM. This CDR3 reads CASSLKGANTEAFF. The CDR3 region has the DNA TGTGCCAGCAGTTTAAAGGGGGCGAACACTGAAGCTTTCTTT.

CDR3 loop: CASSLAGGRRYEQYF. In DNA form, the CDR3 reads TGTGCCAGCAGCTTGGCCGGTGGTCGCCGCTACGAGCAGTACTTC. The chain recombines TRBV5-4 with TRBJ2-7; D is unclear. V shed 0 bases and J shed 3 bases, with 13 bases lying between them. Germline CDR1 reads SGHNT; CDR2 reads YYREEE (reference sequence). The CDR3 has 15 amino acids.

This clone appeared a few times. The CDR3 sequence is CASSSPGHNFYGYTF. CDR3 in DNA: TGTGCCAGTAGTTCTCCGGGACATAATTTCTATGGCTACACCTTC. This chain joins TRBV19 and TRBJ1-2, with D perhaps TRBD1 (6 bases). The length of the CDR3 is 15 residues. Germline values: CDR1 LNHDA, CDR2 SQIVND (reference sequence). The V gene lost 5 bases and the J gene lost 4 bases, with 17 bases spanning the gap.

This chain joins TRBV7-6 and TRBJ2-2; D may be TRBD1 (5 bases). V gave up 1 base and J gave up 0 bases, with 9 bases separating them. The CDR3 runs 16 residues. Per the germline V gene, CDR1 is SGHVS and CDR2 is FNYEAQ. For the CDR3, the DNA is TGTGCCAGCAGCTTAGTTGCAGGGACGAACACCGGGGAGCTGTTTTTT. Translating gives CASSLVAGTNTGELFF.

The chain employs TRBV5-4 and TRBJ2-3; D might be TRBD2 (5 bases). This CDR3 is 17 amino acids long. V gave up 5 bases and J gave up 2 bases, with 21 bases separating them. Germline V gives CDR1 SGHNT, CDR2 YYREEE (reference sequence). The CDR3 bases are TGTGCCAGCAGGGCCGGAGATCTAGCCCCTTTCACAGATACGCAGTATTTT. It yields the protein CASRAGDLAPFTDTQYF.

This clone has a single count. At one boundary the junction diverges from the germline segment, which might be a read error. The chain recombines TRBV6-5 with TRBJ2-1; 8 bases match TRBD2. CDR1 is MNHEY and CDR2 is SVGAGI in the germline V gene. This CDR3 region has 14 residues. The CDR3 DNA reads as TGTGCCAGCAGCCGGGGGGGGAGATACACTGAGCAGTTCTTC. As protein: CASSRGGRYTEQFF.

This clone was counted a few times. This chain links TRBV6-4 with TRBJ1-5; unclear D gene. Trimming cost V 3 bases and J 7 bases, with 13 bases left between them. The CDR3 loop spans 14 amino acids. CDR1 and CDR2 from the germline V gene are MRHNA and SNTAGT. In nucleotides, the CDR3 is TGTGCCAGCAGTGAAGATGCGGTTTTCCAGCCCCAGCATTTT. Its protein product is CASSEDAVFQPQHF.